The 31 T cell receptor beta chains presented below share a single source sample, sequenced in a study of tumor and adjacent non-tumor tissue in lung cancer. RNA was extracted from bulk tissue without any cell sorting. The library came from three nested PCR rounds adapted from ARM-PCR protocols. TCRdb re-called the multiplex PCR reads with MiXCR, one entry per CDR3 protein. The sample has fewer than 80,000 distinct CDR3 sequences; about two thirds are singletons. The sample taken for sequencing was lung tumor tissue. Every receptor here comes from a woman aged 70-85 years with non-small cell lung cancer.

About this clonotype itself: One end of the junction is discordant with germline, which a read error may explain. The rearrangement joins TRBV4-1 to TRBJ1-1; a weak D match, TRBD1 (5 bases). The CDR3 has 13 amino acids. Germline assignment: CDR1 MGHRA and CDR2 YSYEKL. The CDR3 DNA follows: TGCGCCAGCAGCCAAGAGGTGGACACTGAAGCTATCTTT. This codes for CASSQEVDTEAIF.

The sample holds a few counts of this clonotype. Its ends do not fully match the called genes, so a read error is possible. The genes are TRBV29-1 and TRBJ2-3; D uncertain. The CDR3 sequence is 11 residues long. Looked up from germline, CDR1 is SQVTM and CDR2 is ANQGSEA. CDR3 DNA: TGCACCGTTGTCATAGGTGATACGCAGTATTTT. The encoded protein is CTVVIGDTQYF.

This clonotype is labeled medium-sized. The CDR3 nucleotides are TGTGCCAGCGACCGGACAGGGACCTCCTACGAGCAGTACTTC. The encoded protein is CASDRTGTSYEQYF. The chain carries TRBV28 and TRBJ2-7; 8 bases are a match to TRBD1. V dropped 8 bases and J dropped 0; count of bases not matched to a gene: 6. The V gene's germline CDR1 is MDHEN and CDR2 SYDVKM. This CDR3 is built from 14 residues. The full variable domain, in which reference TRBV28 and TRBJ2-7 provide the parts outside the CDR3, is DVKVTQSSRYLVKRTGEKVFLECVQDMDHENMFWYRQDPGLGLRLIYFSYDVKMKEKGDIPEGYSVSREKKERFSLILESASTNQTSMYLCASDRTGTSYEQYFGPGTRLTVT.

This clonotype came up many times. This rearrangement joins TRBV5-1 to TRBJ2-1, with D hard to call. The germline CDR1 and CDR2 sequences are SGHRS and YFSETQ. The CDR3 is made up of 12 amino acids. V was clipped by 3 bases and J by 5 bases, with 6 bases between them. CDR3 sequence (DNA): TGCGCCAGCAGCTCAGGACACAATGAGCAGTTCTTC. Its translation is CASSSGHNEQFF.

A note on this clonotype: Being one base from a much bigger clone, this may be a read error. This rearrangement joins TRBV29-1 to TRBJ1-5, with 8 nucleotides matching TRBD1. V was clipped by 6 bases and J by 5 bases; unmatched bases: 3. The CDR3 runs 12 residues. Germline V gene data show CDR1 as SQVTM and CDR2 as ANQGSEA. The CDR3 spells CSVGQDYQPQHF. CDR3 bases: TGCAGCGTGGGACAGGACTATCAGCCCCAGCATTTT.

To note about this clonotype: An end of the junction does not agree with germline; a read error may underlie this. The J gene is TRBJ1-1, the V gene TRBV5-4, with 10 bases aligning to TRBD1. The CDR3 length is 15 residues. Germline assignment: CDR1 SGHNT and CDR2 YYREEE (reference sequence). The CDR3 here is CANSLTGQGDTEAFF. In DNA, the CDR3 is TGTGCCAACAGCCTTACAGGACAGGGGGACACTGAAGCTTTCTTT. Full variable domain (rest looked up from reference TRBV5-4 and TRBJ1-1): ETGVTQSPTHLIKTRGQQVTLRCSSQSGHNTVSWYQQALGQGPQFIFQYYREEENGRGNFPPRFSGLQFPNYSSELNVNALELDDSALYLCANSLTGQGDTEAFFGQGTRLTVV.

CDR3 protein: CASSPRRGTSAYNEQFF. For the CDR3, the DNA is TGTGCCAGCAGCCCCCGCCGGGGGACTAGCGCCTACAATGAGCAGTTCTTC. The chain combines TRBV7-9 with TRBJ2-1, with 10 bases aligning to TRBD2. V trimming: 5 bases; J trimming: 2 bases; junction bases outside the gene matches: 9. CDR3 length equals 17 residues. CDR1 and CDR2 from the germline V gene are SEHNR and FQNEAQ (reference sequence).

This clonotype has a handful of counts. A read error may account for a junction end that differs from germline. The chain has TRBV4-2 and TRBJ2-7; D gene uncertain. The CDR3 contains 15 residues. Germline CDR1 is LGHNA and CDR2 is YNFKEQ. The CDR3 nucleotides read TGTGCCAGTAGCCCCTTGGGATCGCAGTCCTACGAGCAGTACTTC. Protein: CASSPLGSQSYEQYF.

Concerning this clonotype itself: The CDR3 ends on some other residue instead of the conserved phenylalanine or tryptophan, so this is likely a read error. This chain links TRBV4-1 with TRBJ1-2; D is perhaps TRBD1 (6 bases). V lost 2 bases, J lost 8 bases, and 15 bases lay in between. The CDR3 is made up of 14 amino acids. Per the germline V gene, CDR1 is MGHRA and CDR2 is YSYEKL. The CDR3 loop is CASSQPGWGQGYTL. CDR3 nucleotides: TGCGCCAGCAGCCAACCGGGCTGGGGACAAGGCTACACCCTC.

This clonotype was detected ten times or more. The chain joins TRBV10-3 to TRBJ1-1; perhaps TRBD1 as D (6 bases). Trimming removed 6 bases from V and 7 bases from J, with 18 bases in between. This CDR3 region has 14 residues. The germline CDR1 and CDR2 sequences are ENHRY and SYGVKD. The CDR3 bases are TGTGCCATCAGGGGGACATATAGTTCGATTGAAGCTTTCTTT. Its protein is CAIRGTYSSIEAFF.

Ten or more counts support this clonotype. This rearrangement joins TRBV28 to TRBJ1-1; D might be TRBD1 (6 bases). In germline, CDR1 is MDHEN, CDR2 SYDVKM. V shed 2 bases and J shed 6 bases, with 10 bases lying between them. The CDR3 has 13 amino acids. The CDR3 bases are TGTGCCAGCAGTTTAACGGGGGCTTCTGAAGCTTTCTTT. It encodes CASSLTGASEAFF.

A remark on this clonotype: A much larger clone lies one base from this, so it may be a read error. The genes are TRBV5-1 and TRBJ2-1; D remains unclear. V shed 0 bases and J shed 6 bases, with 13 bases lying between them. This CDR3 spans 15 amino acids. CDR1 SGHRS and CDR2 YFSETQ come from the germline V gene. The CDR3 coding sequence is TGCGCCAGCAGCTTGGAGATATGGGCGGTCAATGAGCAGTTCTTC. Its translation is CASSLEIWAVNEQFF. Drawing the rest from reference TRBV5-1 and TRBJ2-1, the complete variable domain is KAGVTQTPRYLIKTRGQQVTLSCSPISGHRSVSWYQQTPGQGLQFLFEYFSETQRNKGNFPGRFSGRQFSNSRSEMNVSTLELGDSALYLCASSLEIWAVNEQFFGPGTRLTVL.

This clonotype is labeled as medium-sized (0.01 to 0.1%). CDR3 protein: CSVEGWNEQFF. DNA of the CDR3: TGCAGCGTTGAAGGGTGGAATGAGCAGTTCTTC. The chain couples TRBV29-1 to TRBJ2-1; no firm D call. Germline V gene sequence: CDR1 SQVTM, CDR2 ANQGSEA. This CDR3 contains 11 residues. V gave up 1 base and J gave up 7 bases, with 5 bases separating them.

This clonotype was picked up a small number of times. The chain couples TRBV30 to TRBJ1-2; 7 positions agree with TRBD1. V was pared by 2 bases and J by 0 bases, with 3 bases of the junction left unmatched. The CDR3 spans 14 residues. Per the germline V gene, CDR1 is GTSNPN and CDR2 is SVGIG (reference sequence). For the CDR3, the DNA is TGTGCCTGGAGTAAGGGGGCAGCTAACTATGGCTACACCTTC. It encodes CAWSKGAANYGYTF.

To note about this clonotype: One end of the junction is discordant with germline, which a read error may explain. The V gene is TRBV6-1, the J gene TRBJ2-6; D might be TRBD1 (5 bases). The CDR3 consists of 16 residues. CDR1 and CDR2 (germline): MNHNS, SASEGT. The CDR3 DNA sequence: TGTGCCAGTCGAAGGGTCTTTAGCTCTGGGGCCGACGTACTGACTTTC. Amino acid sequence: CASRRVFSSGADVLTF.

The V gene is TRBV29-1, the J gene TRBJ1-2, with a possible D match to TRBD1 (5 bases). CDR3 size: 16 residues. CDR1 and CDR2 from the germline V gene are SQVTM and ANQGSEA. CDR3 sequence: CSVPPPQEYRNYGYTF. The CDR3 DNA follows: TGCAGTGTGCCGCCCCCTCAGGAATACAGGAACTATGGCTACACCTTC.

About this clonotype: This may stem from a read error, because a much larger clone lies one nucleotide away. The CDR3 region has the DNA TGTGCCAGCTGTGATGGTGGAGTGGGCTCAGGGATTAACTATGGCTACACCTTC. Translating gives CASCDGGVGSGINYGYTF. The chain couples TRBV2 to TRBJ1-2; a possible D gene is TRBD1 (5 bases). Germline V gives CDR1 SNHLY, CDR2 FYNNEI. CDR3 length equals 18 residues.

By share, this clonotype ranks as medium-sized. The chain carries TRBV6-1 and TRBJ1-2; possible D gene TRBD1, 5 bases. Germline assignment: CDR1 MNHNS and CDR2 SASEGT. CDR3 length: 15 residues. V was shortened by 7 bases and J by 8 bases, with 23 bases between the two germline ends. CDR3 sequence reads: CASIDSAGKAGGYTF. The CDR3 nucleotides read TGTGCCAGCATAGATTCGGCAGGGAAGGCAGGCGGCTACACCTTC.

With regard to this clonotype: One base away lies a much larger clone, so this may be a sequencing read error. The CDR3 does not end in the conserved phenylalanine or tryptophan, so this is likely a read error. J is TRBJ2-2 and V is TRBV24-1, with 11 bases matching TRBD1. V gave up 7 bases and J gave up 6 bases; unmatched junction bases: 3. Germline values: CDR1 KGHDR, CDR2 SFDVKD. The CDR3 covers 14 residues. This chain's CDR3 is CATRGQGVAGELFL. As DNA, the CDR3 is TGTGCCACCAGGGGACAGGGGGTTGCCGGGGAGCTGTTTCTT.

A single count supports this clonotype. The junction departs from the called germline gene at one end, perhaps through a read error. The chain carries TRBV11-1 and TRBJ2-1; D may be TRBD1 or TRBD2 (5 bases each). The CDR3 is 13 residues long. Germline V gene lookup returns CDR1 SGHAT and CDR2 FQDESV (reference sequence). The CDR3 bases are TGTGCTAGCAGCCCGGGACCCGTCAGTGAGCAGTTCTTT. It translates to CASSPGPVSEQFF.

This clonotype is labeled medium-sized. The chain couples TRBV11-1 to TRBJ2-1; 7 nucleotides align to TRBD2. The junction had 5 bases not matched to a gene; V was cut back by 1 base and J by 8 bases. The CDR3 runs to 14 residues. Germline assignment: CDR1 SGHAT and CDR2 FQDESV (reference sequence). The CDR3 DNA reads as TGTGCCAGCAGCTTAGAGGGAGGGCCTTATGAGCAGTTCTTC. Protein sequence: CASSLEGGPYEQFF.

By frequency in the sample, this clonotype is medium-sized. The V and J genes are TRBV29-1 and TRBJ2-1; 9 nucleotides match TRBD2. Trimming removed 4 bases from V and 5 bases from J; junction bases left unmatched: 6. CDR3 length: 14 residues. Germline CDR1 and CDR2: SQVTM and ANQGSEA. CDR3 sequence reads: CSVVLAGKDNEQFF. CDR3 nucleotide sequence: TGCAGCGTTGTTCTAGCGGGGAAAGACAATGAGCAGTTCTTC.

At least ten counts were recorded for this clonotype. This rearrangement joins TRBV28 to TRBJ2-7, with TRBD1 matching over 11 bases. This CDR3 comprises 15 residues. The junction had 5 bases not matched to a gene; V was cut back by 2 bases and J by 5 bases. The V gene's germline CDR1 is MDHEN and CDR2 SYDVKM. CDR3 in amino acids: CASSLPGQGANEQYF. CDR3 DNA: TGTGCCAGCAGTTTACCAGGACAGGGGGCGAACGAGCAGTACTTC.

A word on this clonotype: A much more abundant neighbour one base away suggests this may be a read error. The chain carries TRBV28 and TRBJ1-2; 7 nucleotides align to TRBD1. The CDR3 totals 13 residues. V lost 6 bases, J lost 8 bases, and 9 bases stayed unmatched. Germline values: CDR1 MDHEN, CDR2 SYDVKM. CDR3 protein: CASSRTRGGGYTF. CDR3 sequence (DNA): TGTGCCAGCAGCCGAACGAGAGGGGGCGGCTACACCTTC.

The sample holds many counts of this clonotype. CDR3 sequence (DNA): TGTGCCAGCAGGGAACCAGGAGCCAGCCCCTACGAGCAGTACTTC. Translating it yields CASREPGASPYEQYF. The rearrangement uses TRBV6-2 or TRBV6-3 and TRBJ2-7; D gene uncertain. The CDR3 loop spans 15 amino acids. Per the germline V gene, CDR1 is MNHEY and CDR2 is SVGEGT. Trimming pared 6 bases from V and 2 bases from J, leaving 17 bases between.

With respect to this clonotype: The junction departs from the called germline gene at one end, perhaps through a read error. The chain has TRBV7-9 and TRBJ2-3; 8 bases are shared with TRBD2. Per germline, CDR1 SEHNR and CDR2 FQNEAQ (reference sequence). The CDR3 runs 16 residues. The DNA of the CDR3 is TGTGCCAGTAGGGAAAGCGGGAGTCTCGTGGCAGATACGGAGTATTTT. Its protein product is CASRESGSLVADTEYF.

This clonotype appeared many times. This chain joins TRBV20-1 and TRBJ1-3; possible D gene TRBD1, 6 bases. Germline loops: CDR1 DFQATT, CDR2 SNEGSKA (reference sequence). V dropped 5 bases and J dropped 0 bases, with 11 bases sitting between them. This CDR3 region has 14 residues. As DNA, the CDR3 is TGCAGTGCTGCTACAGGGACCTCTGGAAACACCATATATTTT. Translated: CSAATGTSGNTIYF.

To note about this clonotype: The junction shows a germline mismatch at one end, possibly a read error. This chain joins TRBV4-1 and TRBJ1-1, with TRBD1 as a possible D gene (6 bases). Germline V gene data show CDR1 as MGHRA and CDR2 as YSYEKL. The CDR3 runs 14 residues. CDR3 coding DNA: TGCGTCAGCAGCCACCGGACAGAGAACACTGAAGTTCTCTTT. Translation gives CVSSHRTENTEVLF.

With regard to this clonotype: This CDR3 is missing its conserved last phenylalanine or tryptophan, likely due to a read error. The J gene is TRBJ2-5, the V gene TRBV30; 7 positions agree with TRBD2. With 0 bases clipped from V and 4 bases from J, the junction kept 14 bases outside the gene matches. Germline V gene lookup returns CDR1 GTSNPN and CDR2 SVGIG (reference sequence). This CDR3 spans 17 amino acids. CDR3 coding DNA: TGTGCCTGGAGTGTACCCCCTTCGACTAGCTTAGTAGAGACCCAGTACTTG. Protein sequence: CAWSVPPSTSLVETQYL.

At least ten counts were recorded for this clonotype. The chain employs TRBV10-3 and TRBJ1-4; TRBD1 aligns across 8 bases. After removal of 3 bases from V and 4 bases from J, the junction contained 1 base not matched to a gene. The CDR3 is made up of 14 amino acids. In germline, CDR1 is ENHRY, CDR2 SYGVKD. The CDR3 protein is CAISEDRGNEKLFF. The CDR3 bases are TGTGCCATCAGTGAAGACAGGGGTAATGAAAAACTGTTTTTT.

In this sample, this clonotype turned up once. The CDR3 does not end in the conserved phenylalanine or tryptophan, so this is likely a read error. CDR3 amino acids: CSVEVSRAYNGQFL. The CDR3 DNA reads TGCAGCGTTGAAGTTAGCAGGGCCTACAATGGGCAGTTCCTC. This sequence joins TRBV29-1 and TRBJ2-1, with D possibly matching TRBD1 (5 bases). The germline CDR1 and CDR2 sequences are SQVTM and ANQGSEA. The CDR3 is made up of 14 amino acids.